The clone carrying this T cell receptor (beta chain) has a count of ten or more. What it binds is unknown. The data were taken from a study of T-cell reconstitution after alpha-beta-depleted transplantation in children. Points from the study as a whole: Several hundred expanded graft clones reportedly were the source of alpha-beta T cells about two months after transplant. Some patients showed high day-60 TCRbeta diversity, which derived from surviving recipient T cells and thymic progenitors. One year after transplant, T-cell counts and diversity came mostly from newly produced T cells.

Unique molecular identifiers were built into the TCRbeta library. TCRdb processed the PCR reads anew with MiXCR; each CDR3 protein has one entry. This table holds 750,000 to 950,000 distinct CDR3 sequences, around 17% found once. V lost 4 bases, J lost 5 bases, and 14 bases lay in between. CDR3 length equals 14 residues. From germline, CDR1 is SQVTM and CDR2 ANQGSEA. The TCR was taken from a male patient aged 10 to 17 who had a stem cell transplant for acute lymphoblastic leukemia, so the T cells may come from the graft donor. This specimen was PBMCs, mostly from graft donor cells, taken 360 days after TCRalphabeta/CD19-depleted stem cell transplant. The rearrangement links TRBV29-1 to TRBJ2-2, with no clear D. The CDR3 DNA is TGCAGCGTTGGTCTTGGCAGAGGAACCGGGGAGCTGTTTTTT. Protein sequence: CSVGLGRGTGELFF.